This TCR beta chain was sequenced for a study of cytomegalovirus exposure and HLA in healthy donors. This clone came up once. Its antigen remains unidentified. The PCR was carried out with 60 Vbeta primers and 13 Jbeta primers. In the original processing: Approximately 11 million of the about 80 million unique TCR beta chains counted in a later analysis were shared. Sequencing was performed with immunoSEQ multiplex PCR; in TCRdb, only in-frame clones are kept and a portion is missing. V and J calls plus clone size are reproduced from that table; the DNA served to infer D and trimming. The sample has about 190,000 clones; more than 65% are singletons. The CDR3 sequence is 16 residues long. Trimming shortened V by 1 base and J by 4 bases, and 16 bases separated the two germline ends. Per germline, CDR1 LGHNA and CDR2 YNFKEQ. General study findings and limits: Relative to equally common others, HLA-associated TCR beta chains showed greater clonal expansion in a later analysis. Roughly uniform depth of sequencing across donors was assumed in presence/absence analyses. Across donors, most TCRs were seen rarely, yet some public ones were widespread.

The sample was PBMCs. The clonotype originates from a woman aged 25-40 years in good health and CMV-seropositive. The J gene is TRBJ1-2, the V gene TRBV4-2; maybe TRBD1 (5 bases). This chain's CDR3 is CASSQGLIQGGYGYTF. Written as DNA, the CDR3 is TGTGCCAGCAGCCAAGGATTGATCCAGGGCGGCTATGGCTACACCTTC.